The 20 T cell receptor beta chains listed next were all sequenced from one sample in a study of blood T cell repertoires in COVID-19 (dated by TCRdb to 2018 to 2021). Library prep was done by the immunoSEQ multiplex PCR assay. TCRdb holds this immuneACCESS table with in-frame rearrangements only. Some clones are missing; in checked studies, unresolved V genes explain under half, and the rest has no known cause. This sample has 95,000 to 150,000 clones in its table, and almost 90% of those were observed once. 3.5% to 4% of the sample is held by the ten biggest clonotypes. Material for sequencing was peripheral blood. The receptors were sampled from a woman in her sixties or seventies with COVID-19, enrolled during active disease.

This chain joins TRBV10-3 and TRBJ2-5; maybe TRBD2 (6 bases). The CDR3 totals 14 residues. Trimming stripped 6 bases from V and 2 bases from J, with 13 bases between. Per the germline V gene, CDR1 is ENHRY and CDR2 is SYGVKD. CDR3 amino acids: CAISAGGAQETQYF. The CDR3 coding sequence is TGTGCCATCAGCGCCGGCGGGGCGCAAGAGACCCAGTACTTC.

The chain links TRBV29-1 to TRBJ2-2, with D possibly matching TRBD1 (7 bases). V lost 3 bases and J 7 bases, leaving 9 bases between the germline ends. The CDR3 loop spans 12 amino acids. The germline V gene has CDR1 SQVTM and CDR2 ANQGSEA. Written as DNA, the CDR3 is TGCAGCGTTGACCAGGGGGGCGGGGAGCTGTTTTTT. Its translation is CSVDQGGGELFF.

The gene calls are TRBV12-5 and TRBJ2-5, with 7 bases aligning to TRBD1. The CDR3 sequence is 17 residues long. Per germline, CDR1 LGHNT and CDR2 FRNRAP. V was pared by 1 base and J by 5 bases, with 13 bases of the junction left unmatched. In DNA, the CDR3 is TGTGCTAGTGGTTTGGCTGGACAGGCACCCCTCCCGGAGACCCAGTACTTC. This codes for CASGLAGQAPLPETQYF.

This chain uses TRBV25-1 with TRBJ2-5; D is unclear. The CDR3 contains 16 residues. With 1 base removed from V and 5 bases from J, the gap between germline ends came to 17 bases. Germline assignment: CDR1 MGHDK and CDR2 SYGVNS. CDR3 in DNA: TGTGCCAGCAGTGAATCTGGTGGAGACCTCCGGGAGACCCAGTACTTC. The encoded protein is CASSESGGDLRETQYF.

J is TRBJ1-3 and V is TRBV5-5; D ambiguous. CDR1 and CDR2 from the germline V gene are SGHKS and YYEKEE (reference sequence). This CDR3 contains 15 residues. V shed 0 bases and J shed 2 bases, with 9 bases lying between them. CDR3 nucleotides: TGTGCCAGCAGCTTGGCCGCGGATACTGGAAACACCATATATTTT. This encodes CASSLAADTGNTIYF. The entire variable domain, with the rest obtained from reference TRBV5-5 and TRBJ1-3, is as follows: DAGVTQSPTHLIKTRGQQVTLRCSPISGHKSVSWYQQVLGQGPQFIFQYYEKEERGRGNFPDRFSARQFPNYSSELNVNALLLGDSALYLCASSLAADTGNTIYFGEGSWLTVV.

The chain joins TRBV3-1 (or the pseudogene TRBV3-2) to TRBJ2-2; TRBD1 might be the D (5 bases). The CDR3 length is 15 residues. V was cut by 0 bases and J by 5 bases, with 10 bases left in between. CDR1 LGHDT and CDR2 YNNKEL come from the germline V gene (reference sequence). The CDR3 reads CASSQDRVRTGELFF. In DNA, the CDR3 is TGTGCCAGCAGCCAAGACAGGGTTAGAACCGGGGAGCTGTTTTTT.

This sequence joins TRBV5-1 and TRBJ1-1; 8 bases match TRBD1. CDR3 length equals 15 residues. V lost 1 base and J lost 4; bases outside the gene matches: 6. CDR1 is SGHRS and CDR2 is YFSETQ in the germline V gene. This chain's CDR3 is CASSLTGGPGTEAFF. CDR3 coding DNA: TGCGCCAGCAGCTTGACAGGGGGACCGGGCACTGAAGCTTTCTTT.

This chain links TRBV19 with TRBJ2-7, with 8 bases aligning to TRBD1. V lost 5 bases to trimming and J lost 4 bases; unmatched junction nucleotides: 10. The CDR3 spans 15 residues. Germline-derived CDR1 and CDR2 are LNHDA and SQIVND (reference sequence). The CDR3 DNA reads TGTGCCAGTAGTCTCGGGACAGGAGAGATTTACGAGCAGTACTTC. Translating it yields CASSLGTGEIYEQYF.

This chain joins TRBV7-2 and TRBJ1-3, with D perhaps matching TRBD1 (5 bases). The CDR3 is made up of 16 amino acids. The ends were cut back, 2 bases at V and 1 base at J, with 12 bases in the middle. The germline gives CDR1 SGHTA, CDR2 FQGNSA. This CDR3 reads CASSLNRLVSGNTIYF. CDR3 nucleotide sequence: TGTGCCAGCAGCTTAAACAGGCTCGTGTCTGGAAACACCATATATTTT. The whole variable domain, filled in from reference TRBV7-2 and TRBJ1-3, reads GAGVSQSPSNKVTEKGKDVELRCDPISGHTALYWYRQSLGQGLEFLIYFQGNSAPDKSGLPSDRFSAERTGGSVSTLTIQRTQQEDSAVYLCASSLNRLVSGNTIYFGEGSWLTVV.

The chain has TRBV25-1 and TRBJ2-3; TRBD1 matches at 11 bases. Germline trimming cut 4 bases from V and 3 bases from J; bases unmatched to any gene: 6. The CDR3 sequence is 16 residues long. CDR1 is MGHDK, CDR2 SYGVNS, per germline. The CDR3 coding sequence is TGTGCCAGCAGTGGACCCGGGACAGGGGGAACAGATACGCAGTATTTT. This translates into CASSGPGTGGTDTQYF.

The rearrangement links TRBV2 to TRBJ1-2, with 7 bases aligning to TRBD1. The germline CDR1 and CDR2 sequences are SNHLY and FYNNEI. V shed 2 bases, J shed 2 bases, and the junction held 5 bases outside the gene matches. The CDR3 totals 15 residues. DNA of the CDR3: TGTGCCAGCAGTGAATCGGGACAGAGGAACTATGGCTACACCTTC. Translation: CASSESGQRNYGYTF.

V and J are TRBV7-2 and TRBJ2-1, with D perhaps TRBD1 (6 bases). The CDR3 runs 15 residues. V gave up 5 bases and J gave up 4 bases, with 15 bases separating them. Germline V gene lookup returns CDR1 SGHTA and CDR2 FQGNSA. CDR3 sequence reads: CASSPRQDSYNEQFF. The CDR3 DNA is TGTGCCAGCAGCCCCAGACAGGACTCATACAATGAGCAGTTCTTC.

This sequence joins TRBV7-9 and TRBJ2-1, with D tentatively TRBD1 (7 bases). Trimming shortened V by 5 bases and J by 4 bases, and 24 bases separated the two germline ends. CDR3 length equals 18 residues. The V gene's germline CDR1 is SEHNR and CDR2 FQNEAQ (reference sequence). The DNA for the CDR3 is TGTGCCAGCAGCCTGCCTAGGGGGGACAGACATTCGTACAATGAGCAGTTCTTC. Translating gives CASSLPRGDRHSYNEQFF.

The V and J genes are TRBV27 and TRBJ1-2, with D perhaps matching TRBD1 (5 bases). CDR3 length equals 13 residues. Germline-derived CDR1 and CDR2 are MNHEY and SMNVEV (reference sequence). V was shortened by 3 bases and J by 4 bases, with 9 bases between the two germline ends. The CDR3 DNA is TGTGCCAGCAGTTTTCGTGGGGCCTATGGCTACACCTTC. Translation: CASSFRGAYGYTF.

The genes are TRBV6-5 and TRBJ2-7; no reliable D call. Germline assignment: CDR1 MNHEY and CDR2 SVGAGI. CDR3 length equals 13 residues. V lost 7 bases and J 3 bases, leaving 13 bases between the germline ends. The CDR3 sequence: CASKAYRDYEQYF. CDR3 bases: TGTGCCAGCAAAGCTTACAGAGACTACGAGCAGTACTTC.

This sequence joins TRBV6-4 and TRBJ2-1; 7 positions agree with TRBD1. V gave up 4 bases and J gave up 12 bases; unmatched junction bases: 9. CDR3 length: 13 residues. Per the germline V gene, CDR1 is MRHNA and CDR2 is SNTAGT. In nucleotides, the CDR3 is TGTGCCAGCAGTGGGGGAGACTCAGGGGGGCAGTTCTTC. This translates into CASSGGDSGGQFF.

The chain links TRBV3-1 (or the pseudogene TRBV3-2) to TRBJ1-2; 12 nucleotides agree with TRBD1. Germline CDR1 reads LGHDT; CDR2 reads YNNKEL (reference sequence). The CDR3 is 15 amino acids. J lost 4 bases, V lost 2 bases, and 2 bases had no gene match. In DNA, the CDR3 is TGTGCCAGCAGCCAATGGGGACAGGGGGCCTATGGCTACACCTTC. This translates into CASSQWGQGAYGYTF.

Only one count was recorded for this clone. The gene calls are TRBV7-2 and TRBJ2-1, with 7 nucleotides matching TRBD2. Germline V lookup: CDR1 SGHTA, CDR2 FQGNSA. This CDR3 comprises 15 residues. The trim removed 0 bases at V and 2 bases at J, leaving 1 base unmatched. The CDR3: CASSLARGAYNEQFF. CDR3 bases: TGTGCCAGCAGCTTAGCCCGGGGGGCCTACAATGAGCAGTTCTTC.

The V gene is TRBV27, the J gene TRBJ2-2; D is possibly TRBD1 (6 bases). With 8 bases removed from V and 5 bases from J, the gap between germline ends came to 12 bases. CDR3 length: 13 amino acids. Germline loops: CDR1 MNHEY, CDR2 SMNVEV (reference sequence). This chain's CDR3 is CASQGRQTGELFF. CDR3 DNA sequence: TGTGCCAGCCAGGGGCGGCAAACCGGGGAGCTGTTTTTT.

The chain carries TRBV11-2 and TRBJ2-3; 13 bases match TRBD2. Trimming at V came to 4 bases and at J to 3 bases, leaving 4 bases not matched to a gene. This CDR3 region has 16 residues. Germline CDR1 reads SGHAT; CDR2 reads FQNNGV. For the CDR3, the DNA is TGTGCCAGCAGCTCCCGGACTAGCGGGGGTACAGATACGCAGTATTTT. This codes for CASSSRTSGGTDTQYF.